What follows describes a single T cell receptor beta chain. It was cDNA, reverse transcribed from extracted RNA, that served as the sequencing template. The assay was immunoSEQ multiplex PCR, and TCRdb's table has in-frame clones only and misses some. This table holds approximately 150,000 clones, approximately 60% found once. This entry comes from a study of CD8+ T cells in alopecia areata. Germline values: CDR1 LNHNV, CDR2 YYDKDF (reference sequence). The V end lost 8 bases, the J end lost 1 base, and 5 bases lay between the germline ends. The CDR3 length is 11 residues. The TCR was taken from a human donor in good health. The rearrangement links TRBV15 to TRBJ1-1; D is unclear. The sequenced sample consisted of CD8+ T cells sorted from blood. The CDR3 region is CATAQNTEAFF. In nucleotides, the CDR3 is TGTGCCACCGCCCAGAACACTGAAGCTTTCTTT.